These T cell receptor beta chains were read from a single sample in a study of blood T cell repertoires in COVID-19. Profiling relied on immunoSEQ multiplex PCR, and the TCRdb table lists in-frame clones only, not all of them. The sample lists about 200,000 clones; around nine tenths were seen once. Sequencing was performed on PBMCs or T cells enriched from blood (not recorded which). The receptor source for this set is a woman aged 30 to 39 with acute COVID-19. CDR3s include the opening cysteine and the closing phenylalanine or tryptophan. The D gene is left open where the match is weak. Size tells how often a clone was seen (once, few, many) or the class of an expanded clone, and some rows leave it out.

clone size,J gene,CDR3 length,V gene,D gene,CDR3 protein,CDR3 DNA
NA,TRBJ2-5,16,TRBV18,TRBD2,CASSPPQRGAQETQYF,TGTGCCAGCTCACCCCCACAGCGGGGGGCACAAGAGACCCAGTACTTC
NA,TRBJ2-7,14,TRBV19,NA,CASSMSGETYEQYF,TGTGCCAGTAGTATGTCGGGGGAAACCTACGAGCAGTACTTC
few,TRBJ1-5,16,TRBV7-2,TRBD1,CASSSDRGEGNQPQHF,TGTGCCAGCAGCTCGGACAGGGGAGAAGGCAATCAGCCCCAGCATTTT
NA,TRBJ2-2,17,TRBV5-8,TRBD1,CASSLVEGAYSTGELFF,TGTGCCAGCAGCTTGGTTGAGGGGGCGTATTCCACCGGGGAGCTGTTTTTT
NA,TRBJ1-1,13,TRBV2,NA,CASSDRGNTEAFF,TGTGCCAGCAGTGACAGGGGGAACACTGAAGCTTTCTTT
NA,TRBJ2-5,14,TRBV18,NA,CASSPLSQRETQYF,TGTGCCAGCTCACCACTAAGCCAGCGAGAGACCCAGTACTTC
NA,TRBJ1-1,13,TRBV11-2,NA,CASSPQQNTEAFF,TGTGCCAGCAGCCCACAGCAGAACACTGAAGCTTTCTTT
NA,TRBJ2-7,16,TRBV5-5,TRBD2,CASSLDLAGLRYEQYF,TGTGCCAGCAGCTTGGATTTAGCGGGACTAAGGTACGAGCAGTACTTC
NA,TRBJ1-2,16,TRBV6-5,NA,CASSYSSRDSADGYTF,TGTGCCAGCAGTTACTCGAGCAGGGATTCGGCCGATGGCTACACCTTC
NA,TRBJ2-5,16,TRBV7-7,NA,CASSSVGQGSRETQYF,TGTGCCAGCAGCTCCGTGGGGCAGGGATCACGAGAGACCCAGTACTTC
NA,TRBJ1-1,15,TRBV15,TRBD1,CATSTPRGRNTEAFF,TGTGCCACCAGCACGCCCAGGGGGCGGAACACTGAAGCTTTCTTT
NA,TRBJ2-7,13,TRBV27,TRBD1,CASSLGTASKQYF,TGTGCCAGCAGTCTCGGGACAGCATCTAAGCAGTACTTC
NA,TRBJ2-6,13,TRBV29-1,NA,CSVGTPGANVLTF,TGCAGCGTTGGGACTCCTGGGGCCAACGTCCTGACTTTC
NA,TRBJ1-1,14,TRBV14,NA,CASSPTRGNTEAFF,TGTGCCAGCAGCCCAACCCGCGGGAACACTGAAGCTTTCTTT
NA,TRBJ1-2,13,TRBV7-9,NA,CASSLEGHYGYTF,TGTGCCAGCAGCCTTGAGGGCCACTATGGCTACACCTTC
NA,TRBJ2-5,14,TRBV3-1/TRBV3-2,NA,CASSHPLAQETQYF,TGTGCCAGCAGCCATCCCCTAGCACAAGAGACCCAGTACTTC
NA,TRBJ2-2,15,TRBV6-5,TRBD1,CATGRGTGDTGELFF,TGTGCCACGGGGAGGGGGACAGGGGACACCGGGGAGCTGTTTTTT
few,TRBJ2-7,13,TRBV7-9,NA,CASSLAKSYEQYF,TGTGCCAGCAGCTTGGCCAAAAGCTACGAGCAGTACTTC
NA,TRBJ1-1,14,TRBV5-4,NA,CASSSRDTNTEAFF,TGTGCCAGCAGCTCCCGGGACACCAACACTGAAGCTTTCTTT
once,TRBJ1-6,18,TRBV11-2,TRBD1,CASSLPRRRGLLNSPLHF,TGTGCCAGCAGCTTGCCCCGCAGGAGGGGGCTTCTAAATTCACCCCTCCACTTT
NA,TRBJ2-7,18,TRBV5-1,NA,CASSPGIKPIVPSYEQYF,TGCGCCAGCAGCCCCGGGATAAAGCCGATAGTCCCCTCCTACGAGCAGTACTTC
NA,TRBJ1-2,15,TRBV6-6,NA,CASSYHHRDPYGYTF,TGTGCCAGCAGTTACCATCACAGGGACCCCTATGGCTACACCTTC
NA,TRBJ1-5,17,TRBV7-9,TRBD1,CASSLGTGDPVGQPQHF,TGTGCCAGCAGCTTGGGGACAGGGGACCCGGTAGGTCAGCCCCAGCATTTT
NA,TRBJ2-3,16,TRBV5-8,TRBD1,CASSLGPGTGEDTQYF,TGTGCCAGCAGCTTGGGCCCGGGGACAGGGGAGGATACGCAGTATTTT
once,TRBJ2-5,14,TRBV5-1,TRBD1,CASNQDRGEETQYF,TGCGCCAGCAACCAGGACAGGGGCGAAGAGACCCAGTACTTC
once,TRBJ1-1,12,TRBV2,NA,CASSDRGLEAFF,TGTGCCAGCAGTGATCGAGGGCTTGAAGCTTTCTTT
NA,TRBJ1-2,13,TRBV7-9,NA,CASSSSRVTGYTF,TGTGCCAGCAGCTCCTCACGGGTGACTGGCTACACCTTC
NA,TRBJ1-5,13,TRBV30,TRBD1,CASGTGSYQPQHF,TGTGCCTCCGGGACAGGGAGCTATCAGCCCCAGCATTTT